A selection of T cell receptor beta chains follows, all from one sample in a study of cytomegalovirus exposure and HLA in healthy donors. The repertoire was sequenced with immunoSEQ multiplex PCR; TCRdb's copy has only in-frame clones and lacks some. Of 150,000 to 200,000 clones listed, almost 80% are singletons. The sequenced sample was PBMCs. Receptor source: a man between 18 and 29 years old in good health and CMV-seropositive. The CDR3 runs from the conserved cysteine through the conserved F or W. Fields, in order: V gene, CDR3 length, J gene, CDR3 protein.

TRBV20-1	10	TRBJ1-1	CSALAAEAFF
TRBV21-1	15	TRBJ2-5	CASSKYKGQNGAQYF
TRBV19	14	TRBJ2-3	CASSISSVTDTQYF
TRBV10-1	17	TRBJ2-3	CASNLTSGRRDRATQYF
TRBV19	11	TRBJ1-2	CASGVSHGYTF
TRBV6-4	14	TRBJ2-1	CASAWRADRNEQFF
TRBV19	11	TRBJ1-2	CASQGVGGYTF
TRBV7-2	15	TRBJ2-7	CASSLYSTYSYEQYF
TRBV6-1	13	TRBJ1-1	CASNGGSDTEAFF
TRBV11-1	13	TRBJ2-7	CASSSEIAYEQYF
TRBV7-2	15	TRBJ2-4	CASSRWTGAKNIQYF
TRBV7-9	15	TRBJ2-7	CASSLVGQVTYEQYF
TRBV4-1	16	TRBJ2-2	CASSHAGVLDTGELFF
TRBV4-1	16	TRBJ1-3	CASSQDRALSGNTIYF
TRBV9	15	TRBJ2-3	CASTKRGGSTDTQYF
TRBV18	15	TRBJ2-3	CASSPSGGVRDTQYF
TRBV6-5	13	TRBJ2-1	CASSYSLDNEQFF
TRBV2	15	TRBJ1-1	CASDQLDRGNTEAFF
TRBV5-8	15	TRBJ1-5	CASSLDGFRGQPQHF
TRBV11-2	13	TRBJ1-2	CASSLGGSYGYTF
TRBV28	17	TRBJ2-7	CASSSLSLAGAPGEQYF
TRBV6-5	13	TRBJ1-4	CASRPAGGEKLFF
TRBV6-1	15	TRBJ1-2	CASSVGGLGNYGYTF
TRBV5-4	13	TRBJ2-5	CASSLTGEETQYF
TRBV29-1	15	TRBJ2-3	CSVTQGTTITDTQYF
TRBV6-6	14	TRBJ2-7	CASSYGTGPSEQYF
TRBV6-5	14	TRBJ1-1	CASSLTLLNTEAFF
TRBV27	13	TRBJ1-5	CASSRGSNQPQHF
TRBV30	13	TRBJ1-1	CAWSVTGEAEAFF